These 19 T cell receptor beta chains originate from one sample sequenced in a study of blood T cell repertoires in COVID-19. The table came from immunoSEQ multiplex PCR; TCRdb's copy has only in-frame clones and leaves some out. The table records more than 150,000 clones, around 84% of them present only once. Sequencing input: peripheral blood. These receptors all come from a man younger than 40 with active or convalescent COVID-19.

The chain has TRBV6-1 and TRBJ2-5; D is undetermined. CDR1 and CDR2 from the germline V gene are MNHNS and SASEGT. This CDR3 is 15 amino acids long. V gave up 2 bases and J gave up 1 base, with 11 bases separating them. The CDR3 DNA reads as TGTGCCAGCAGTGAATGGGCAGGCAGCCAAGAGACCCAGTACTTC. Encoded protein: CASSEWAGSQETQYF.

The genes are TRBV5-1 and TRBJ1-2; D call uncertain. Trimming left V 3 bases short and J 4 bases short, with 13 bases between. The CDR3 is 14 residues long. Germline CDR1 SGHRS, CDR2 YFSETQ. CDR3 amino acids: CASSSPEYGYGYTF. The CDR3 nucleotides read TGCGCCAGCAGCTCCCCCGAGTACGGCTATGGCTACACCTTC.

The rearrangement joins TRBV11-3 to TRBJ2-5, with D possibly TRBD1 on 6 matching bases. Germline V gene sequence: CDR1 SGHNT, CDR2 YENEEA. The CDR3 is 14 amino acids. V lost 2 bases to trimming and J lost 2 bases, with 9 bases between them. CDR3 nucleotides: TGTGCCAGCAGCTTAACAGGGATGCAAGAGACCCAGTACTTC. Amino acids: CASSLTGMQETQYF.

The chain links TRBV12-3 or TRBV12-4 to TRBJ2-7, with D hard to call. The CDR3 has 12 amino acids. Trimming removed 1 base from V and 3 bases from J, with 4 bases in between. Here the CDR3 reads CASSLGDYEQYV. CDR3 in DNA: TGTGCCAGCAGTTTAGGCGACTACGAGCAGTACGTC.

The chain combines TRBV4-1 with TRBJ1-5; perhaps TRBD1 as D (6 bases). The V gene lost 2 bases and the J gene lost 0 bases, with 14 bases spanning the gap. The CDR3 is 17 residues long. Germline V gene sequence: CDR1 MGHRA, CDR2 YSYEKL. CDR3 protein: CASSQNTGMDSNQPQHF. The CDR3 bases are TGCGCCAGCAGCCAAAATACAGGGATGGATAGCAATCAGCCCCAGCATTTT.

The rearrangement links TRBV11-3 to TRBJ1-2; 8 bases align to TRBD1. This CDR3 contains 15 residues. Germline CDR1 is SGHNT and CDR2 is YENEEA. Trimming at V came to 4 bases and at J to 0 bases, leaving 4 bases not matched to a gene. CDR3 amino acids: CASSYRTGSNYGYTF. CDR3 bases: TGTGCCAGCAGCTACCGGACAGGGTCTAACTATGGCTACACCTTC.

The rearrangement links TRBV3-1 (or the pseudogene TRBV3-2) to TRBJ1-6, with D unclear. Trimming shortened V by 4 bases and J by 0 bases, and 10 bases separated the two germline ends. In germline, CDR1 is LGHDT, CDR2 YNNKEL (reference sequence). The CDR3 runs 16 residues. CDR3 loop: CASSPRQSSYNSPLHF. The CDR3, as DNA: TGTGCCAGCAGCCCGAGGCAGAGCTCCTATAATTCACCCCTCCACTTT.

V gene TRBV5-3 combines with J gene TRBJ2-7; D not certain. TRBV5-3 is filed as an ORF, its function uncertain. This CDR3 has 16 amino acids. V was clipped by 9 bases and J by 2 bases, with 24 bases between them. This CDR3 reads CATQRHQLVLAYEQYV. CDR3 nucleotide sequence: TGTGCCACCCAGAGACATCAGCTTGTCTTAGCCTACGAGCAGTACGTC.

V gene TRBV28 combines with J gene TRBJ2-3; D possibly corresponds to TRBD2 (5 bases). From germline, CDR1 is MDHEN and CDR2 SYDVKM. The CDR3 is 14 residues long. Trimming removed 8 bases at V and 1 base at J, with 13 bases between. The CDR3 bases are TGTGCCAGCGCGAGTGCCGGGGGCACAGATACGCAGTATTTT. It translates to CASASAGGTDTQYF.

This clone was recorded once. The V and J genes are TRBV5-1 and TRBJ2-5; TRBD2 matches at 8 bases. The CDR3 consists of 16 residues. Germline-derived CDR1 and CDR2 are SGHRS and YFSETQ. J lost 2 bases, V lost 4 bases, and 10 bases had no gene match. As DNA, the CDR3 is TGCGCCAGCAGCCCGAGTCTAGCGGGCCGGCAAGAGACCCAGTACTTC. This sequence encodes CASSPSLAGRQETQYF.

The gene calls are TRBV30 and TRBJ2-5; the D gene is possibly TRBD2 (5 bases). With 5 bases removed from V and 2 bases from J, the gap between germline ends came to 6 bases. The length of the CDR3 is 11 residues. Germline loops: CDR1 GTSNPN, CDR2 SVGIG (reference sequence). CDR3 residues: CAWGLQETQYF. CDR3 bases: TGTGCCTGGGGACTTCAAGAGACCCAGTACTTC.

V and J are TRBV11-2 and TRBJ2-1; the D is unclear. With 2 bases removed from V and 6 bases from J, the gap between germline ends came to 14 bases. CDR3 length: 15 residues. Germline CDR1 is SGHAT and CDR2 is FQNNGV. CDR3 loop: CASSLLRNSGNEQFF. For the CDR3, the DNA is TGTGCCAGCAGCTTATTGAGGAATTCGGGCAATGAGCAGTTCTTC.

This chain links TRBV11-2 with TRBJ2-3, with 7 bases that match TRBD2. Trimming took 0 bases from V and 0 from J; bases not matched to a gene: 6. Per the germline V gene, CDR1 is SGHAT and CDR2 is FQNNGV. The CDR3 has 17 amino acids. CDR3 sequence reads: CASSLDPSGFSTDTQYF. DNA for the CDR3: TGTGCCAGCAGCTTAGACCCTAGCGGTTTTAGCACAGATACGCAGTATTTT.

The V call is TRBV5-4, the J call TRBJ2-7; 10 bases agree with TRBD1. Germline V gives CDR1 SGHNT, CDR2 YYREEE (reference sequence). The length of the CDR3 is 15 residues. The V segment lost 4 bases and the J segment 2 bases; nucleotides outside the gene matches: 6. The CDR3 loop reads CASSEPGQGTYEQYV. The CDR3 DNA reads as TGTGCCAGCAGCGAGCCGGGACAGGGGACCTACGAGCAGTACGTC.

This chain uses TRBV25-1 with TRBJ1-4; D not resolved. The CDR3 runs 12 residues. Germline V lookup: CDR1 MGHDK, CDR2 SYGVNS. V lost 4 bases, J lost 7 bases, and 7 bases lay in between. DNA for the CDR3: TGTGCCAGCAGTGTCTTCGGTGAAAAACTGTTTTTT. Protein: CASSVFGEKLFF.

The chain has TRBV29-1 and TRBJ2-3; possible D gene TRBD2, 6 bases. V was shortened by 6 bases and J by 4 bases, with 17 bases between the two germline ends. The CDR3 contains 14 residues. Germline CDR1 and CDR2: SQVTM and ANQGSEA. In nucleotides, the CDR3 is TGCAGCGTGGAGGTGCTAGCGCGGTCAGATACGCAGTATTTT. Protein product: CSVEVLARSDTQYF.

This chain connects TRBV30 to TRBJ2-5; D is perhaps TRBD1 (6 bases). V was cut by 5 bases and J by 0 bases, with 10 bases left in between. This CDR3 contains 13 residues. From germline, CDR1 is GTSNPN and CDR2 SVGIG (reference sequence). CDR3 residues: CAWAGANQETQYF. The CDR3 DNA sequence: TGTGCCTGGGCAGGGGCAAACCAAGAGACCCAGTACTTC.

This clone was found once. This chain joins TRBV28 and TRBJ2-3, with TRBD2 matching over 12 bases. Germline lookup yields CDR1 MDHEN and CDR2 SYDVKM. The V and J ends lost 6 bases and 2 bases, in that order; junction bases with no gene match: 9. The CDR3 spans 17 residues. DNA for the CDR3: TGTGCCAGCAGGACAACAGGACTAGCGGGGTACACAGATACGCAGTATTTT. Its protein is CASRTTGLAGYTDTQYF.

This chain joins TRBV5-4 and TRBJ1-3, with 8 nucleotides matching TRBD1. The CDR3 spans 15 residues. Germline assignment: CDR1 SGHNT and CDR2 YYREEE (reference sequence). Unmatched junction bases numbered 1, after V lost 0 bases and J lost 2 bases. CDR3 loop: CASSLAGGAGNTIYF. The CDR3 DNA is TGTGCCAGCAGCTTGGCAGGGGGCGCTGGAAACACCATATATTTT.